The clone carrying this T cell receptor (beta chain) was seen at least ten times. Its cognate antigen is unknown. Notes on the study in general: The larger-cohort validation was restricted to a single TCR beta V-J rearrangement rather than whole repertoires. The TCR gene usage of tumor memory CD4+ T cells clustered together with blood and lymph node memory CD4+ cells and with lymph node naive CD4+ cells. Tumor-infiltrating Treg TCR alpha and beta sequences overlapped most with tumor naive CD4+ T cells, then blood naive.

Semi-nested PCR with Nested Universal Primer A followed constant-region reverse priming of full-length variable regions. MiXCR was run by TCRdb on the 5' RACE reads, yielding one entry per CDR3 protein. The repertoire holds about 10,000 distinct CDR3 sequences, with around 13% as singletons. Cells sorted as Tregs were CD4+, CD25+ and CD127-/low. The clonotype comes from a female donor with breast cancer. Sequenced sample: Tregs sorted from blood.

The CDR3 loop is CASEESRGGSHGELFF. In DNA, the CDR3 is TGTGCCAGCGAGGAATCGCGGGGGGGCTCCCATGGGGAGCTGTTTTTT. The chain is built from TRBV12-3 or TRBV12-4 and TRBJ2-2, with TRBD2 matching 9 bases. The CDR3 covers 16 residues. Trimming removed 8 bases from V and 8 bases from J; junction bases left unmatched: 15.